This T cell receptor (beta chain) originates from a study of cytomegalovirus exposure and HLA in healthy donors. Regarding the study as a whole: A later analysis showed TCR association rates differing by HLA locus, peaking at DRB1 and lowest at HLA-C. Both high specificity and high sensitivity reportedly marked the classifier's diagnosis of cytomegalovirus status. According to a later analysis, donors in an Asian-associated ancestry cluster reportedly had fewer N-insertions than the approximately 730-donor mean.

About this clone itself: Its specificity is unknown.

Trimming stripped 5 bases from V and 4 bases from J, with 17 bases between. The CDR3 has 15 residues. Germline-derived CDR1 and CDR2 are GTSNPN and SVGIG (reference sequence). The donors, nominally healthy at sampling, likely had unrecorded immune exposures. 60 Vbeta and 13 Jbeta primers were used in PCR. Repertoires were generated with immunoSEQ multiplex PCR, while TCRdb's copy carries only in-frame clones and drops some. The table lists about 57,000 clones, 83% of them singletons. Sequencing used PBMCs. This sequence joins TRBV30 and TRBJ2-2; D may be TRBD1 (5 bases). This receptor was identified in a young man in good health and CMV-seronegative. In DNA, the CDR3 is TGTGCCTGGCGGTCCAGGGTAGTGGGCACCGGGGAGCTGTTTTTT. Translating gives CAWRSRVVGTGELFF. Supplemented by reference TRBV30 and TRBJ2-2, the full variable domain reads SQTIHQWPATLVQPVGSPLSLECTVEGTSNPNLYWYRQAAGRGLQLLFYSVGIGQISSEVPQNLSASRPQDRQFILSSKKLLLSDSGFYLCAWRSRVVGTGELFFGEGSRLTVL.